The present T cell receptor (beta chain) was sequenced within a study of blood T cells in healthy people across ages. Study details: Capture via template switching afforded approximately one barcoded beta molecule per two T cells.

The CDR3 loop spans 13 amino acids. Germline CDR1 MNHNS, CDR2 SASEGT. V lost 2 bases and J lost 4, with 9 bases in between. A sample-barcoded 5' primer and a J-beta primer mix were used in a second PCR of about 7 to 12 cycles. Every sample gave at least 2.5 million paired-end reads containing CDR3. TCRdb independently ran MiXCR on the 5' RACE reads; one entry per CDR3 protein. The profile covers 1.5 million or so distinct CDR3 sequences, with 42% appearing a single time and 7.9% taken by the ten largest. This clonotype was counted between two and nine times. This clonotype originated in a woman between 18 and 30 years old in good health. The sample was blood. The chain has TRBV6-1 and TRBJ2-7, with no clear D. CDR3 nucleotide sequence: TGTGCCAGCAGTGAACCATGGCAGTACGAGCAGTACTTC. It encodes CASSEPWQYEQYF.